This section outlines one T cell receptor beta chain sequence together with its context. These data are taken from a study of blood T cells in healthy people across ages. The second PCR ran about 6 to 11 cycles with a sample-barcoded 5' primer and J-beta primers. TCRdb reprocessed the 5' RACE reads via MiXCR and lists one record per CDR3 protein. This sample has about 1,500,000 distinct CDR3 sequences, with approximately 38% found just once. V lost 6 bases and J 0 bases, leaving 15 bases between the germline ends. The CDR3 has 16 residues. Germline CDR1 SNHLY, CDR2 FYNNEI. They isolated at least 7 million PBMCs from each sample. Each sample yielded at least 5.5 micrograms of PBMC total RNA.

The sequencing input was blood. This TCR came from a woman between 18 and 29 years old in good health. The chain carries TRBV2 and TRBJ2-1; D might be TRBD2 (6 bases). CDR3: CASRRVSGTSYNEQFF. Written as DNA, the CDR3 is TGTGCCAGCAGGAGGGTTAGCGGAACCTCCTACAATGAGCAGTTCTTC.